This T cell receptor (beta chain) was sequenced for a study of blood T cell repertoires in COVID-19. Study background: COVID-19 samples from acute and convalescent phases originated in the United States, Italy and Spain.

Assay: immunoSEQ multiplex PCR; the TCRdb copy retains only in-frame clones and omits some. The sample lists about 270,000 clones; about four fifths were seen once. Germline V gives CDR1 LGHNA, CDR2 YNFKEQ. With 4 bases clipped from V and 3 bases from J, the junction kept 4 bases outside the gene matches. CDR3 size: 14 residues. The sample comprised peripheral blood. The J gene is TRBJ1-2, the V gene TRBV4-2; 8 bases align to TRBD1. This TCR derives from a woman aged 55 to 70 with active or convalescent COVID-19. The CDR3 DNA reads as TGTGCCAGCAGCCCGACAGGGGTCGACTATGGCTACACCTTC. Translated, it gives CASSPTGVDYGYTF.